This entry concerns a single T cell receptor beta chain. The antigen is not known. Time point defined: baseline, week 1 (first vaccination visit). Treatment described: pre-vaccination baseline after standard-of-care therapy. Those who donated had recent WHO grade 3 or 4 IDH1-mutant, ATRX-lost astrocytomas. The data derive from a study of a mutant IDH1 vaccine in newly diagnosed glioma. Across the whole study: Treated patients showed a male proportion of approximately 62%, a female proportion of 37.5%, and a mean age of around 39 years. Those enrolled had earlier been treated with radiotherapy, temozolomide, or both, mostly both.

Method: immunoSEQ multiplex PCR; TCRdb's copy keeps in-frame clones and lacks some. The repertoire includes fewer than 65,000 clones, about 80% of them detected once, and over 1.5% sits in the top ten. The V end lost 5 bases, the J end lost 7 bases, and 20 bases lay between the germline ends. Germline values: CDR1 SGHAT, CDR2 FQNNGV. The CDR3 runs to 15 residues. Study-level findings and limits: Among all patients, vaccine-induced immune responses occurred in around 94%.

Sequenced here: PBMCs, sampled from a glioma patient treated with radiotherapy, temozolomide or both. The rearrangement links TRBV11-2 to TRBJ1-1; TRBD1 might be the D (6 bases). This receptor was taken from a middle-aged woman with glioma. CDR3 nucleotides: TGTGCCAGCAGCATCAAGCCGGGGGCTCAAGATGAAGCTTTCTTT. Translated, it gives CASSIKPGAQDEAFF.